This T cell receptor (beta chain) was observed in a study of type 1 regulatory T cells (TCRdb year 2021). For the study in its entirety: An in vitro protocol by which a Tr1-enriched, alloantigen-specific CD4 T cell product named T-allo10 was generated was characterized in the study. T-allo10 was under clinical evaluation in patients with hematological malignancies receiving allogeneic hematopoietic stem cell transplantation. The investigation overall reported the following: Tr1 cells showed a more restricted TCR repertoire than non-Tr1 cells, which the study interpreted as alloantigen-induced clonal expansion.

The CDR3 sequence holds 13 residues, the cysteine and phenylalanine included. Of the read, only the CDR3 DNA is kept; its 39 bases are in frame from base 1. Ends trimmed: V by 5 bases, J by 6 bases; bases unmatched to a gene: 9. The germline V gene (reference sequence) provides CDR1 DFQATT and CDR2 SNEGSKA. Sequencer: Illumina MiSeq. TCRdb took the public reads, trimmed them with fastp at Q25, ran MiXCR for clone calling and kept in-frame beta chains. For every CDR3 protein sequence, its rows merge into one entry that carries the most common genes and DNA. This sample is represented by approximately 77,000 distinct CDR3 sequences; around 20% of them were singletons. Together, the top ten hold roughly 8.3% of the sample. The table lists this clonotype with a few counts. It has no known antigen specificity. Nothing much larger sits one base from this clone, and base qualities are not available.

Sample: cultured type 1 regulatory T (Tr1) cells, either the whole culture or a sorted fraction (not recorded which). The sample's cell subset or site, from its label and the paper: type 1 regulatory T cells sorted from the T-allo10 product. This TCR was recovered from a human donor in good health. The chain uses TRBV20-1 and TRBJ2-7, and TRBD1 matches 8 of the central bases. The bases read TGCAGTGCTCCTAGGACAGGGTGGGGCGAGCAGTACTTC. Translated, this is CSAPRTGWGEQYF.